The clone carrying this T cell receptor beta chain was observed a handful of times. The antigen is not known. The CDR3 contains 13 residues. Germline V lookup: CDR1 SEHNR, CDR2 FQNEAQ (reference sequence). The V end lost 3 bases, the J end lost 5 bases, and 10 bases lay between the germline ends. Expressed TCRB transcripts were sequenced because the entire RNA isolate underwent reverse transcription. Produced via immunoSEQ multiplex PCR; TCRdb's table is partial and in-frame only. The sample yields roughly 250,000 clones, roughly 20% seen once. The entry originates in a study of beta chain features in type 1 diabetes. Broader study findings: Type 1 diabetes patients had TCRB CDR3s that were shorter (moderately but significantly so) in all four CD4+ subsets.

Sequenced sample: naive CD4+ T cells from blood. This clonotype was obtained from a woman between 35 and 50 years old with type 1 diabetes. The rearrangement joins TRBV7-9 to TRBJ2-5, with D perhaps TRBD1 (6 bases). The CDR3 reads CASSLAGDETQYF. CDR3 DNA sequence: TGTGCCAGCAGCTTGGCAGGGGATGAGACCCAGTACTTC.